The 29 T cell receptor beta chains given below trace back to one sample, sequenced in a study of blood T cell repertoires in COVID-19. TCRdb's table, derived via immunoSEQ multiplex PCR, lists solely in-frame clones and lacks some. The sample lists about 57,000 clones, roughly 86% occurring once. The sequenced sample consisted of peripheral blood. These receptors came from an elderly woman with acute or convalescent COVID-19.

The chain links TRBV11-2 to TRBJ2-2; D is possibly TRBD2 (5 bases). V lost 5 bases and J lost 5, with 15 bases in between. The CDR3 runs to 15 residues. Germline CDR1 reads SGHAT; CDR2 reads FQNNGV. The CDR3 region has the DNA TGTGCCAGCAGCCTCACTAGAGGAGGAACCGGGGAGCTGTTTTTT. Translation: CASSLTRGGTGELFF.

As DNA, the CDR3 is TGTGCCAGCAGCTCTGGACTAGCGGCACAAGAGACCCAGTACTTC. Its translation is CASSSGLAAQETQYF. The chain links TRBV7-3 to TRBJ2-5; TRBD2 matches at 10 bases. Germline values: CDR1 SGHTA, CDR2 FQGTGA. This CDR3 is built from 15 residues. The ends lost 4 bases at V and 2 bases at J; junction bases unmatched: 4.

V and J are TRBV9 and TRBJ1-2; no definite D call. The CDR3 covers 12 residues. V gave up 0 bases and J gave up 8 bases, with 8 bases separating them. CDR1 is SGDLS and CDR2 is YYNGEE in the germline V gene. This CDR3 reads CASSVGGDGYTF. The CDR3 nucleotides read TGTGCCAGCAGCGTAGGTGGAGACGGCTACACCTTC.

This chain uses TRBV5-1 with TRBJ1-1; 10 positions match TRBD1. This CDR3 spans 14 amino acids. Germline loops: CDR1 SGHRS, CDR2 YFSETQ. With 7 bases clipped from V and 5 bases from J, the junction kept 8 bases outside the gene matches. In nucleotides, the CDR3 is TGCGCCAGCGGGACAGGGGAGGGAGTAACTGAAGCTTTCTTT. Translated: CASGTGEGVTEAFF.

This sequence joins TRBV23-1 and TRBJ2-7; 11 bases align to TRBD2. TRBV23-1 is sorted into the ORF group, with uncertain function. This CDR3 is 18 amino acids long. The V and J ends lost 4 bases and 3 bases, in that order; junction bases with no gene match: 14. The CDR3 spells CASSPFPGLAEGDYEQYF. CDR3 in DNA: TGCGCCAGCAGTCCGTTCCCGGGACTAGCGGAGGGGGACTACGAGCAGTACTTC.

This sequence joins TRBV7-2 and TRBJ2-7; no definite D call. Germline V gives CDR1 SGHTA, CDR2 FQGNSA. The CDR3 covers 15 residues. V lost 5 bases and J 4 bases, leaving 18 bases between the germline ends. Written as DNA, the CDR3 is TGTGCCAGCAGCCCTGAAACGGAGTTACGATACGAGCAGTACTTC. This encodes CASSPETELRYEQYF.

This clone occurred once. V gene TRBV19 combines with J gene TRBJ1-5, with 10 bases that match TRBD1. Germline V gene sequence: CDR1 LNHDA, CDR2 SQIVND (reference sequence). CDR3 length: 17 residues. V was clipped by 4 bases and J by 4 bases; unmatched bases: 10. In nucleotides, the CDR3 is TGTGCCAGTAGTAGGGGACGGACAGGGGGACGTAATCAGCCCCAGCATTTT. It translates to CASSRGRTGGRNQPQHF.

This clone was seen more than once but under ten times. Additional DNA sequences in this sample encode the identical CDR3. This chain uses TRBV3-1 (or the pseudogene TRBV3-2) with TRBJ2-5; 8 bases match TRBD1. CDR3 length: 15 amino acids. The ends lost 1 base at V and 5 bases at J; junction bases unmatched: 6. Germline V gene data show CDR1 as LGHDT and CDR2 as YNNKEL (reference sequence). CDR3 DNA sequence: TGTGCCAGCAGCCAAGTTGCAGGGGGCCGGGAGACCCAGTACTTC. This sequence encodes CASSQVAGGRETQYF.

The chain carries TRBV29-1 and TRBJ1-1; TRBD1 is a possible D gene (5 bases). Germline-derived CDR1 and CDR2 are SQVTM and ANQGSEA. The germline V and J ends were trimmed by 5 bases and 1 base, with 17 bases remaining between them. The CDR3 extends over 15 amino acids. For the CDR3, the DNA is TGCAGCGTTAGGGGTTCGGGGGATACGAACACTGAAGCTTTCTTT. This sequence encodes CSVRGSGDTNTEAFF.

V gene TRBV6-1 combines with J gene TRBJ1-2; 8 bases agree with TRBD1. CDR3 length: 15 residues. Germline V lookup: CDR1 MNHNS, CDR2 SASEGT. Trimming at V came to 2 bases and at J to 4 bases, leaving 6 bases not matched to a gene. CDR3 DNA: TGTGCCAGCAGTGAACCAGGGGGCAGGGGCTATGGCTACACCTTC. As protein: CASSEPGGRGYGYTF.

The CDR3 DNA is TGTGCCAGCAGTGACAGGGGCTCGGGTGGCTACACCTTC. It is translated as CASSDRGSGGYTF. The rearrangement joins TRBV2 to TRBJ1-2; D perhaps matches TRBD1 (6 bases). Germline-derived CDR1 and CDR2 are SNHLY and FYNNEI. This CDR3 has 13 residues. Trimming stripped 3 bases from V and 7 bases from J, with 12 bases between.

The genes are TRBV7-8 and TRBJ2-2; D is possibly TRBD2 (6 bases). Trimming removed 5 bases from V and 0 bases from J, with 13 bases in between. This CDR3 spans 16 amino acids. Looked up from germline, CDR1 is SGHVS and CDR2 is FQNEAQ. CDR3 nucleotides: TGTGCCAGCAGCCCAGATGGCGGGACGAACACCGGGGAGCTGTTTTTT. Translating gives CASSPDGGTNTGELFF.

The V and J genes are TRBV5-8 and TRBJ2-1; D perhaps matches TRBD2 (6 bases). V shed 1 base and J shed 9 bases, with 8 bases lying between them. The CDR3 runs 12 residues. Germline CDR1 and CDR2: SGHTS and YDEGEE. CDR3 bases: TGTGCCAGCAGCTTGTTGGGGGGTGAGCAGTTCTTC. Translated: CASSLLGGEQFF. The variable domain in full, completed from reference TRBV5-8 and TRBJ2-1, reads EAGVTQSPTHLIKTRGQQATLRCSPISGHTSVYWYQQALGLGLQFLLWYDEGEERNRGNFPPRFSGRQFPNYSSELNVNALELEDSALYLCASSLLGGEQFFGPGTRLTVL.

This clone was found a few times. This chain uses TRBV4-1 with TRBJ2-3; 9 bases line up with TRBD2. CDR3 length: 16 residues. Unmatched junction bases numbered 9, after V lost 0 bases and J lost 8 bases. The germline CDR1 and CDR2 sequences are MGHRA and YSYEKL. The CDR3 here is CASSQEASGIAGTQYF. The CDR3 bases are TGCGCCAGCAGCCAAGAGGCTAGCGGGATCGCTGGTACGCAGTATTTT.

The chain links TRBV19 to TRBJ1-2; 8 bases line up with TRBD1. This CDR3 contains 13 residues. With 4 bases clipped from V and 6 bases from J, the junction kept 4 bases outside the gene matches. In germline, CDR1 is LNHDA, CDR2 SQIVND (reference sequence). The CDR3 sequence: CASSKPGQDGYTF. The CDR3 DNA sequence: TGTGCCAGTAGTAAACCGGGACAGGATGGCTACACCTTC.

This chain joins TRBV6-5 and TRBJ2-3; 9 nucleotides align to TRBD2. V shed 7 bases, J shed 0 bases, and the junction held 5 bases outside the gene matches. Germline V gene data show CDR1 as MNHEY and CDR2 as SVGAGI. The CDR3 is made up of 15 amino acids. CDR3 in amino acids: CASTPSGASTDTQYF. In nucleotides, the CDR3 is TGTGCCAGCACGCCTAGCGGGGCAAGCACAGATACGCAGTATTTT.

The V gene is TRBV6-6, the J gene TRBJ1-1, with no clear D. Germline V gene lookup returns CDR1 MNHNY and CDR2 SVGAGI (reference sequence). V was trimmed by 6 bases and J by 3 bases, leaving 8 bases between them. This CDR3 contains 12 residues. CDR3 loop: CASSGSDTEAFF. The CDR3 region has the DNA TGTGCCAGCAGCGGGTCGGACACTGAAGCTTTCTTT.

The rearrangement joins TRBV7-8 to TRBJ1-2; possible D gene TRBD1, 5 bases. The length of the CDR3 is 15 residues. V was shortened by 1 base and J by 2 bases, with 11 bases between the two germline ends. Per the germline V gene, CDR1 is SGHVS and CDR2 is FQNEAQ. The CDR3 loop reads CASSLVGGKNYGYTF. The DNA for the CDR3 is TGTGCCAGCAGCTTAGTCGGGGGAAAAAACTATGGCTACACCTTC. The full variable domain, rest sourced from reference TRBV7-8 and TRBJ1-2, is GAGVSQSPRYKVAKRGQDVALRCDPISGHVSLFWYQQALGQGPEFLTYFQNEAQLDKSGLPSDRFFAERPEGSVSTLKIQRTQQEDSAVYLCASSLVGGKNYGYTFGSGTRLTVV.

The rearrangement joins TRBV12-3 or TRBV12-4 to TRBJ2-7; 8 bases are shared with TRBD1. The CDR3 is made up of 13 amino acids. V lost 4 bases, J lost 11 bases, and 10 bases stayed unmatched. The CDR3 loop is CASSSDPRGQEYF. DNA of the CDR3: TGTGCCAGCAGTTCCGATCCTCGGGGACAGGAGTACTTC.

The V gene is TRBV3-1 (or the pseudogene TRBV3-2), the J gene TRBJ1-2; possible D gene TRBD1, 5 bases. Trimming removed 2 bases from V and 5 bases from J, with 9 bases in between. Germline CDR1 is LGHDT and CDR2 is YNNKEL (reference sequence). The CDR3 extends over 13 amino acids. The CDR3 DNA follows: TGTGCCAGCAGCCAAAACAGGAATTATGGCTACACCTTC. It translates to CASSQNRNYGYTF.

The chain employs TRBV3-1 (or the pseudogene TRBV3-2) and TRBJ2-1; the D gene is possibly TRBD1 (5 bases). V was shortened by 5 bases and J by 8 bases, with 10 bases between the two germline ends. CDR3 size: 12 residues. Germline V gene sequence: CDR1 LGHDT, CDR2 YNNKEL (reference sequence). CDR3 loop: CASSLWGDEQFF. The CDR3 region has the DNA TGTGCCAGCAGCTTATGGGGCGATGAGCAGTTCTTC.

V gene TRBV14 combines with J gene TRBJ2-7, with 7 nucleotides matching TRBD1. This CDR3 spans 14 amino acids. V dropped 3 bases and J dropped 6; count of bases not matched to a gene: 8. Germline loops: CDR1 SGHDN, CDR2 FVKESK. CDR3 DNA: TGTGCCAGCAGCCAGTTCCGGGACAGTGGCGAGCAGTACTTC. It translates to CASSQFRDSGEQYF.

This chain links TRBV25-1 with TRBJ2-1; TRBD2 agrees at 12 bases. The length of the CDR3 is 15 residues. The V and J ends lost 1 base and 9 bases, in that order; junction bases with no gene match: 4. Germline V gene data show CDR1 as MGHDK and CDR2 as SYGVNS. CDR3 protein: CASSESPSGGAEQFF. CDR3 DNA sequence: TGTGCCAGCAGTGAATCTCCTAGCGGGGGGGCTGAGCAGTTCTTC.

The chain employs TRBV5-1 and TRBJ2-3; D may be TRBD2 (5 bases). CDR3 length: 14 residues. Trimming cost V 5 bases and J 4 bases, with 14 bases left between them. The germline V gene has CDR1 SGHRS and CDR2 YFSETQ. CDR3 in amino acids: CASRSGLASDTQYF. The CDR3 nucleotides are TGCGCCAGCAGATCGGGTCTAGCCTCAGATACGCAGTATTTT.

V and J are TRBV5-6 and TRBJ2-7; TRBD2 matches at 13 bases. The CDR3 spans 18 residues. CDR1 is SGHDT, CDR2 YYEEEE, per germline. J lost 6 bases, V lost 3 bases, and 15 bases had no gene match. The CDR3 DNA is TGTGCCAGCAGCTCGCAACTAGCGGGAGGGCCGGAGAAGGCCGAGCAGTACTTC. This encodes CASSSQLAGGPEKAEQYF. Complete variable domain (other parts from reference TRBV5-6 and TRBJ2-7): DAGVTQSPTHLIKTRGQQVTLRCSPKSGHDTVSWYQQALGQGPQFIFQYYEEEERQRGNFPDRFSGHQFPNYSSELNVNALLLGDSALYLCASSSQLAGGPEKAEQYFGPGTRLTVT.

V is TRBV6-5 and J is TRBJ1-2, with D maybe TRBD1 (5 bases). Germline V gene sequence: CDR1 MNHEY, CDR2 SVGAGI. Deletions cut 6 bases from V and 4 bases from J, with 15 bases between. The CDR3 is 14 amino acids. The CDR3 spells CASSAGWGSYGYTF. DNA for the CDR3: TGTGCCAGCAGCGCAGGGTGGGGTAGCTATGGCTACACCTTC.

The V gene is TRBV7-3, the J gene TRBJ1-6, with TRBD1 matching over 7 bases. CDR3 size: 15 residues. J gave up 7 bases and V 5 bases, and 8 bases lay outside the gene matches. Germline assignment: CDR1 SGHTA and CDR2 FQGTGA. CDR3 residues: CASSATGAGNSPLHF. CDR3 DNA sequence: TGTGCCAGCAGCGCCACAGGGGCGGGGAATTCACCCCTCCACTTT.

The rearrangement joins TRBV5-1 to TRBJ2-2, with D perhaps TRBD2 (5 bases). Trimming cost V 3 bases and J 4 bases, with 10 bases left between them. This CDR3 is built from 14 residues. CDR1 is SGHRS and CDR2 is YFSETQ in the germline V gene. The DNA for the CDR3 is TGCGCCAGCAGCTACACCACTAGCACCGGGGAGCTGTTTTTT. Protein: CASSYTTSTGELFF. The variable domain in full, with the rest retrieved from reference TRBV5-1 and TRBJ2-2, is KAGVTQTPRYLIKTRGQQVTLSCSPISGHRSVSWYQQTPGQGLQFLFEYFSETQRNKGNFPGRFSGRQFSNSRSEMNVSTLELGDSALYLCASSYTTSTGELFFGEGSRLTVL.

The CDR3 DNA reads as TGTGCCAGCACTCGGACTAGCGGGAGGGCCGGAATCGGCACAGATACGCAGTATTTT. Translated: CASTRTSGRAGIGTDTQYF. The gene calls are TRBV2 and TRBJ2-3; 15 positions match TRBD2. The J segment lost 1 base and the V segment lost 7 bases, leaving 12 bases of the junction unmatched. The CDR3 runs to 19 residues. CDR1 is SNHLY and CDR2 is FYNNEI in the germline V gene. Complete variable domain (other parts from reference TRBV2 and TRBJ2-3): EPEVTQTPSHQVTQMGQEVILRCVPISNHLYFYWYRQILGQKVEFLVSFYNNEISEKSEIFDDQFSVERPDGSNFTLKIRSTKLEDSAMYFCASTRTSGRAGIGTDTQYFGPGTRLTVL.